Shown below are 9 T cell receptor beta chains from a single sample sequenced in a study of OX40 agonist ivuxolimab in advanced cancers. Using immunoSEQ multiplex PCR, the repertoire was profiled, and TCRdb retains in-frame clones only, with some absent. Of tens of thousands of clones listed, about 88% are singletons. The sample here was CD4+ or CD8+ T cells sorted from blood, taken in a trial of the OX40 agonist ivuxolimab. Receptors originate from an adult with an advanced solid tumor such as melanoma, head and neck, liver or kidney cancer.

The chain's CDR3 is CASSAGQGLSGTLHF. The CDR3 DNA sequence: TGTGCCAGCAGTGCGGGACAGGGCCTCTCCGGCACCCTCCACTTT. The V gene is TRBV25-1, the J gene TRBJ1-6; TRBD1 matches at 9 bases. V dropped 4 bases and J dropped 14; count of bases not matched to a gene: 12. This CDR3 is 15 amino acids long. Per germline, CDR1 MGHDK and CDR2 SYGVNS.

The rearrangement uses TRBV6-5 and TRBJ1-5; TRBD1 matches 8 bases. The CDR3 is made up of 14 amino acids. Losses at the gene ends were 5 bases for V and 4 bases for J; bases not matched to a gene: 4. The germline V gene has CDR1 MNHEY and CDR2 SVGAGI. The CDR3 here is CASSPGGGNQPQHF. For the CDR3, the DNA is TGTGCCAGCAGTCCAGGGGGCGGTAATCAGCCCCAGCATTTT.

Written as DNA, the CDR3 is TGTGCCAGCAGGCTAAAGGGACTAGCGGGGGCCTACGAGCAGTACTTC. Translated, it gives CASRLKGLAGAYEQYF. The rearrangement joins TRBV27 to TRBJ2-7, with TRBD2 identical over 14 bases. The J segment lost 2 bases and the V segment lost 6 bases, leaving 6 bases of the junction unmatched. Germline lookup yields CDR1 MNHEY and CDR2 SMNVEV (reference sequence). The length of the CDR3 is 16 residues.

The chain is built from TRBV4-2 and TRBJ2-7, with D possibly matching TRBD2 (6 bases). The germline V gene has CDR1 LGHNA and CDR2 YNFKEQ. The CDR3 sequence is 15 residues long. V lost 1 base to trimming and J lost 3 bases, with 13 bases between them. CDR3 in amino acids: CASSQAGGFYYEQYF. The CDR3 DNA follows: TGTGCCAGCAGCCAAGCTGGGGGGTTCTACTACGAGCAGTACTTC.

V is TRBV6-6 and J is TRBJ2-7; 11 nucleotides align to TRBD2. The CDR3 has 16 amino acids. Germline CDR1 MNHNY, CDR2 SVGAGI (reference sequence). Trimming cost V 5 bases and J 0 bases; bases outside gene matches: 6. DNA of the CDR3: TGTGCCAGCAGTCAGGTAGCGGGAGGGGCCTCCTACGAGCAGTACTTC. Its protein product is CASSQVAGGASYEQYF.

This clone was detected only a few times. The chain uses TRBV10-3 and TRBJ1-2, with no clear D. This CDR3 spans 11 amino acids. Germline values: CDR1 ENHRY, CDR2 SYGVKD. The V gene lost 8 bases and the J gene lost 8 bases, with 12 bases spanning the gap. CDR3 DNA sequence: TGTGCCATCGGCGGAGGAGGGGGCTACACCTTC. Protein sequence: CAIGGGGGYTF.

The rearrangement joins TRBV7-9 to TRBJ1-3; 9 bases agree with TRBD1. Trimming removed 2 bases from V and 4 bases from J; junction bases left unmatched: 6. From germline, CDR1 is SEHNR and CDR2 FQNEAQ (reference sequence). CDR3 length equals 16 residues. The CDR3 protein is CASSLNRGLEGNTIYF. The CDR3 DNA follows: TGTGCCAGCAGCTTAAACAGGGGGCTCGAGGGAAACACCATATATTTT. The entire variable domain, with the rest obtained from reference TRBV7-9 and TRBJ1-3, is as follows: DTGVSQNPRHKITKRGQNVTFRCDPISEHNRLYWYRQTLGQGPEFLTYFQNEAQLEKSRLLSDRFSAERPKGSFSTLEIQRTEQGDSAMYLCASSLNRGLEGNTIYFGEGSWLTVV.

The count of this clone is one. The V call is TRBV11-3, the J call TRBJ1-1; TRBD1 is a possible D gene (5 bases). Germline lookup yields CDR1 SGHNT and CDR2 YENEEA. V shed 3 bases and J shed 4 bases, with 9 bases lying between them. This CDR3 contains 13 residues. The CDR3 DNA reads as TGTGCCAGCAGCTTTTCAGGGTTCACTGAAGCTTTCTTT. It translates to CASSFSGFTEAFF.

The V gene is TRBV6-6, the J gene TRBJ1-5, with a possible D match to TRBD1 (6 bases). Trimming cost V 4 bases and J 6 bases, with 13 bases left between them. There are 14 residues in the CDR3. Germline CDR1 is MNHNY and CDR2 is SVGAGI (reference sequence). The CDR3 reads CASSSGDRSQPQHF. CDR3 bases: TGTGCCAGCAGTTCGGGAGACAGGTCTCAGCCCCAGCATTTT.